This T cell receptor beta chain was identified in a study of OX40 agonist ivuxolimab in advanced cancers. TCRdb's copy holds only in-frame clones and misses some; the assay was immunoSEQ multiplex PCR. The sample holds around 62,000 clones; more than 75% are singletons and the top ten take 0.68%. In germline, CDR1 is MNHEY, CDR2 SMNVEV (reference sequence). Between the trimmed V and J ends, which lost 5 bases and 3 bases, there was a span of 12 bases. The CDR3 consists of 14 residues. This clone showed up just once. The sequenced sample was CD4+ or CD8+ T cells sorted from blood, obtained in a trial of the OX40 agonist ivuxolimab. The V and J genes are TRBV27 and TRBJ2-3, with TRBD1 as a possible D gene (5 bases). The origin of this receptor is an adult with an advanced solid tumor such as melanoma, head and neck, liver or kidney cancer. CDR3 DNA: TGTGCCAGCAGTGTCCCAGGGCGGACAGATACGCAGTATTTT. It is translated as CASSVPGRTDTQYF.